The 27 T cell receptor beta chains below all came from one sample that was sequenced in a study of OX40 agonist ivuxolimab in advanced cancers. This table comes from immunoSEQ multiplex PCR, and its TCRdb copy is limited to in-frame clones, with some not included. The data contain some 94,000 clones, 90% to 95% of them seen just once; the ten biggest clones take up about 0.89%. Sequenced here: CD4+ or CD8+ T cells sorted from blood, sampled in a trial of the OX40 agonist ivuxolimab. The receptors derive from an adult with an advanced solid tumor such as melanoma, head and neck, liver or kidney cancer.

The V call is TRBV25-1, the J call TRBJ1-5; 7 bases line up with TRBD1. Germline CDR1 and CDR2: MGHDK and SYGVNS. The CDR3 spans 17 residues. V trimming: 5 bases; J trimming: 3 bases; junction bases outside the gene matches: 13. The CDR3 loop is CASSNREGTAYNQPQHF. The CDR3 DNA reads TGTGCCAGCAGTAACAGGGAGGGGACAGCCTACAATCAGCCCCAGCATTTT. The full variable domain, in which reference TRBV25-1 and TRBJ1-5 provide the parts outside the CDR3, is EADIYQTPRYLVIGTGKKITLECSQTMGHDKMYWYQQDPGMELHLIHYSYGVNSTEKGDLSSESTVSRIRTEHFPLTLESARPSHTSQYLCASSNREGTAYNQPQHFGDGTRLSIL.

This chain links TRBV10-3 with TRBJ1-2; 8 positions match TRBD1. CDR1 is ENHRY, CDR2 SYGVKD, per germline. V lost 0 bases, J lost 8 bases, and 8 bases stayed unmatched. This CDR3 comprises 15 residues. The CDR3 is CAISESITGGLGYTF. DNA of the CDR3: TGTGCCATCAGTGAGTCGATTACAGGGGGACTAGGCTACACCTTC.

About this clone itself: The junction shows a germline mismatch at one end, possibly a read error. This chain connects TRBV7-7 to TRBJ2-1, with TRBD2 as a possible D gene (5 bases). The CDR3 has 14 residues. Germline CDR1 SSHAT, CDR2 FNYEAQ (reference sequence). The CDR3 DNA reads TGTGCTAGCAGCCGTTCTAGCACTTACAATGAGCAGTTCTTC. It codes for CASSRSSTYNEQFF. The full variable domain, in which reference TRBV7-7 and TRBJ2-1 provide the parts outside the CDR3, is GAGVSQSPRYKVTKRGQDVTLRCDPISSHATLYWYQQALGQGPEFLTYFNYEAQPDKSGLPSDRFSAERPEGSISTLTIQRTEQRDSAMYRCASSRSSTYNEQFFGPGTRLTVL.

The CDR3 here is CASSETLAGGTDTQYF. The DNA for the CDR3 is TGTGCCAGCAGCGAAACGCTAGCGGGAGGCACAGATACGCAGTATTTT. The chain employs TRBV28 and TRBJ2-3; 10 nucleotides match TRBD2. The CDR3 runs 16 residues. V shed 6 bases, J shed 1 base, and the junction held 7 bases outside the gene matches. Germline lookup yields CDR1 MDHEN and CDR2 SYDVKM.

The CDR3 DNA follows: TGTGCCAGCAGCTTGGATTTGGATAAGTATTTT. It encodes CASSLDLDKYF. The chain employs TRBV5-4 and TRBJ2-3; D is undetermined. From germline, CDR1 is SGHNT and CDR2 YYREEE (reference sequence). V shed 0 bases and J shed 13 bases, with 9 bases lying between them. CDR3 size: 11 residues.

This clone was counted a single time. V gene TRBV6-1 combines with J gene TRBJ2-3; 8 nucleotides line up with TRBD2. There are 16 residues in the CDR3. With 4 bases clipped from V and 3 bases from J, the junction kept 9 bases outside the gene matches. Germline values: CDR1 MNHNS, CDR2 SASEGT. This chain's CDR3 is CASSATGRGDTDTQYF. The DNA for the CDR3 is TGTGCCAGCAGTGCCACCGGGCGGGGGGATACAGATACGCAGTATTTT.

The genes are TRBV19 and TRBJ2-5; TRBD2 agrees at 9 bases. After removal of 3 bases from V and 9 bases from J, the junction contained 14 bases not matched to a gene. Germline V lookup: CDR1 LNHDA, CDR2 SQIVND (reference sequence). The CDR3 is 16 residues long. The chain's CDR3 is CASSIAHWDVAGAQYF. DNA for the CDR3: TGTGCCAGTAGTATTGCCCACTGGGATGTAGCGGGAGCCCAGTACTTC. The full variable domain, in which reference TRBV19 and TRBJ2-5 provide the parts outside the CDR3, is DGGITQSPKYLFRKEGQNVTLSCEQNLNHDAMYWYRQDPGQGLRLIYYSQIVNDFQKGDIAEGYSVSREKKESFPLTVTSAQKNPTAFYLCASSIAHWDVAGAQYFGPGTRLLVL.

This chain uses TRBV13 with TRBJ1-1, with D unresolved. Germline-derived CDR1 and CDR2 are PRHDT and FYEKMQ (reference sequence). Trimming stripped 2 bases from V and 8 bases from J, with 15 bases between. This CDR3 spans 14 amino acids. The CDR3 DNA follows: TGTGCCAGCAGCTTATTTTGGACGAGGTGGGAAGCTTTCTTT. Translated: CASSLFWTRWEAFF.

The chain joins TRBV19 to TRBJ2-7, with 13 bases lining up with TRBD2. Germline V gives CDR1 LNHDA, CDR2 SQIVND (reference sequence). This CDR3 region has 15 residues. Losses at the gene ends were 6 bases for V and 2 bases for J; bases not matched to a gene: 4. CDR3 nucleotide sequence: TGTGCCAGTAGAGAACTAGCGGGAGGGCCCTACGAGCAGTACTTC. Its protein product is CASRELAGGPYEQYF. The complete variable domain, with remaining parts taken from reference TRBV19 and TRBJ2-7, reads DGGITQSPKYLFRKEGQNVTLSCEQNLNHDAMYWYRQDPGQGLRLIYYSQIVNDFQKGDIAEGYSVSREKKESFPLTVTSAQKNPTAFYLCASRELAGGPYEQYFGPGTRLTVT.

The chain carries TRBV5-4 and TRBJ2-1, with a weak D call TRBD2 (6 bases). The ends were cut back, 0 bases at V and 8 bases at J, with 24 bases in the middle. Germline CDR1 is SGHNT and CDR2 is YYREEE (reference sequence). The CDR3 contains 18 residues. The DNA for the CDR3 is TGTGCCAGCAGCTTGGGTCTAACGGGAGAGCCTCCGGGCCATGAGCAGTTCTTC. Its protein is CASSLGLTGEPPGHEQFF.

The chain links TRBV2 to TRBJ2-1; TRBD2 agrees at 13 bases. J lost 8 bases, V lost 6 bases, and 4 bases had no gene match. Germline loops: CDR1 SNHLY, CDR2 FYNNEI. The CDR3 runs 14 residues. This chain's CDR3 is CASSGLAGAYEQFF. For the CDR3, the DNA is TGTGCCAGCAGCGGACTAGCGGGAGCCTATGAGCAGTTCTTC.

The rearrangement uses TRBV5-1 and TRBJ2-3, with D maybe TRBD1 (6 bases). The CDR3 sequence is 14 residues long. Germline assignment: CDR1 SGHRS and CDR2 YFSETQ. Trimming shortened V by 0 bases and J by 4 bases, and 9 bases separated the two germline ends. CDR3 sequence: CASSLGNRADTQYF. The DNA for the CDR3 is TGCGCCAGCAGCTTGGGGAACAGGGCAGATACGCAGTATTTT.

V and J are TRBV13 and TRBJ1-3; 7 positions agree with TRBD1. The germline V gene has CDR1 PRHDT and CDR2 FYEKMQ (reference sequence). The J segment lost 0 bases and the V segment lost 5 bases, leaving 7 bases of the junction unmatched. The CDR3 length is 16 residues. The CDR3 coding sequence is TGTGCCAGCAGCCAAACAGGGGCTCTCTCTGGAAACACCATATATTTT. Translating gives CASSQTGALSGNTIYF.

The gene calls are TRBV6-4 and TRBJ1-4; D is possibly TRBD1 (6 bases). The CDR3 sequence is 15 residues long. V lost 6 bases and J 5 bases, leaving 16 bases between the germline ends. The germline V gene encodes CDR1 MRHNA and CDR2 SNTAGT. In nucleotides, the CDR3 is TGTGCCAGCAGCATTAGAGGGGGGCGGAATGAAAAACTGTTTTTT. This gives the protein CASSIRGGRNEKLFF.

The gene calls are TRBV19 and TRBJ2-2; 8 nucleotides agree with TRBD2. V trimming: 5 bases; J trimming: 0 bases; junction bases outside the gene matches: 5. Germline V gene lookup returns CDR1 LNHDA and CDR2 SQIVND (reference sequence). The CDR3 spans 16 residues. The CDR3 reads CASSPSGPPNTGELFF. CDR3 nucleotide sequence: TGTGCCAGTAGTCCTAGCGGGCCACCGAACACCGGGGAGCTGTTTTTT.

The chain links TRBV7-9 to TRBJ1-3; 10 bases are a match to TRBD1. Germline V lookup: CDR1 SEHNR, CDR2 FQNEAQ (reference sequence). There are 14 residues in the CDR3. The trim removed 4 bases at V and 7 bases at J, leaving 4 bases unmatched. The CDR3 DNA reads TGTGCCAGCAGCTCGACAGGGGGCTTGAACACCATATATTTT. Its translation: CASSSTGGLNTIYF.

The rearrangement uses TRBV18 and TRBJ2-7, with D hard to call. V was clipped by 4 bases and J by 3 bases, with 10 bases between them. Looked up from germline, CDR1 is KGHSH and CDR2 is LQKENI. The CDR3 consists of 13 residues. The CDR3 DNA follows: TGTGCCAGCTCACTCGGACGGCTCTACGAGCAGTACTTC. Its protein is CASSLGRLYEQYF.

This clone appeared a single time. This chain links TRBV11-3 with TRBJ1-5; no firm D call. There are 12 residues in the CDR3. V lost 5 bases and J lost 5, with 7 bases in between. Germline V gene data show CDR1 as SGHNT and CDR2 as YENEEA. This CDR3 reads CASSLNDQPQHF. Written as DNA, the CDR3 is TGTGCCAGCAGCCTCAATGATCAGCCCCAGCATTTT.

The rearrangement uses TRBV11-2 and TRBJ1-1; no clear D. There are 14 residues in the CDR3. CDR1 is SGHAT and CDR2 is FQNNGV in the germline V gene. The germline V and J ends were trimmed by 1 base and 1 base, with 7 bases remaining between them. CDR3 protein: CASSLARTNTEAFF. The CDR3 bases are TGTGCCAGCAGCTTAGCGCGGACGAACACTGAAGCTTTCTTT.

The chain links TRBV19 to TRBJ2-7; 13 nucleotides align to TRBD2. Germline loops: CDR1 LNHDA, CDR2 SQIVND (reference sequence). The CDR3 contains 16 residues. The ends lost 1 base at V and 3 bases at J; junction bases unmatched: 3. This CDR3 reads CASSIGWTSGSYEQYF. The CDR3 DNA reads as TGTGCCAGTAGTATAGGCTGGACTAGCGGGAGCTACGAGCAGTACTTC.

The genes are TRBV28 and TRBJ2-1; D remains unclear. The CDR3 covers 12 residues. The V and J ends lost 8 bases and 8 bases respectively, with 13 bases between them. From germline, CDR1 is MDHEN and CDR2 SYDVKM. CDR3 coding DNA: TGTGCCAGCGGTCTACAATCCGATGAGCAGTTCTTC. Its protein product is CASGLQSDEQFF.

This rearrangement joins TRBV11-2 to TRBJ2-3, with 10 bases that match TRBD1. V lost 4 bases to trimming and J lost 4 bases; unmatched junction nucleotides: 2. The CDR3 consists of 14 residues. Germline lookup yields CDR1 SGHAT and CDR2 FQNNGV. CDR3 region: CASSYGTGADTQYF. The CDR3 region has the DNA TGTGCCAGCAGCTACGGGACAGGGGCAGATACGCAGTATTTT.

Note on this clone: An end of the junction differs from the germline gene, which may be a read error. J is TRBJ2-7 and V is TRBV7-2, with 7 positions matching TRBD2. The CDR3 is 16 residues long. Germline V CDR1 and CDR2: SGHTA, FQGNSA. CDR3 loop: CASSPTSAASGYAQYF. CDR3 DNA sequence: TGTGCCAGCAGCCCAACTAGCGCAGCGAGCGGTTACGCGCAGTACTTC.

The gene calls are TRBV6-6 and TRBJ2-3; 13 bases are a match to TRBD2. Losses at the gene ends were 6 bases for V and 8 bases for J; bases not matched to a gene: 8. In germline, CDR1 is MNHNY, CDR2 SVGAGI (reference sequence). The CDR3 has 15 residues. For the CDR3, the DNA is TGTGCCAGCAGGTCGACTAGCGGGGGGCATGGTACGCAGTATTTT. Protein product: CASRSTSGGHGTQYF.

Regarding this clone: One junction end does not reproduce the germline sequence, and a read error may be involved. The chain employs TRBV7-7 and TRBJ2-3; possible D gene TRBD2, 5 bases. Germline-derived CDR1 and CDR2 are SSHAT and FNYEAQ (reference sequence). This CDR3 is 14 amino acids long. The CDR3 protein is CASSLGGFGDTQYF. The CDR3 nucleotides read TGTGCTAGCAGCTTAGGAGGCTTCGGGGATACGCAGTATTTT. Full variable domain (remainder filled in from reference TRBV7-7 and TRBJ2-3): GAGVSQSPRYKVTKRGQDVTLRCDPISSHATLYWYQQALGQGPEFLTYFNYEAQPDKSGLPSDRFSAERPEGSISTLTIQRTEQRDSAMYRCASSLGGFGDTQYFGPGTRLTVL.

The CDR3: CASSLRGSGETQYF. CDR3 nucleotide sequence: TGTGCCAGCAGCTTGCGCGGGTCCGGGGAGACCCAGTACTTC. This chain uses TRBV7-9 with TRBJ2-5; a possible D gene is TRBD2 (5 bases). The CDR3 covers 14 residues. CDR1 and CDR2 from the germline V gene are SEHNR and FQNEAQ (reference sequence). The germline V and J ends were trimmed by 3 bases and 5 bases, with 13 bases remaining between them. Together with reference TRBV7-9 and TRBJ2-5, the CDR3 gives the full variable domain: DTGVSQNPRHKITKRGQNVTFRCDPISEHNRLYWYRQTLGQGPEFLTYFQNEAQLEKSRLLSDRFSAERPKGSFSTLEIQRTEQGDSAMYLCASSLRGSGETQYFGPGTRLLVL.

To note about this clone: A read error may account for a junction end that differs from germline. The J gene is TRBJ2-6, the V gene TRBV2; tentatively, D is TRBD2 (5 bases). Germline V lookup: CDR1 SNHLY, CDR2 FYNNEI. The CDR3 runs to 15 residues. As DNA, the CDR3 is TGTGCCAGCACCCGAGGGAGCTCTGGGACCAACGTCCTGACTTTC. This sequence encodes CASTRGSSGTNVLTF.